These 5 T cell receptor beta chains came from one sample sequenced in a study of T cell clonotyping in hematopoietic cell transplantation. Measured with immunoSEQ multiplex PCR; TCRdb has only the in-frame clones, and not every one. Counted here are about 16,000 clones, approximately 83% occurring once; the ten biggest clones make up 4% to 5.5%. The specimen was peripheral blood mononuclear cells. All receptors come from a woman aged 40 to 49 in good health. Some clones in this sample may be carry-over from other donors' samples.

The table lists this clone with a few counts. The rearrangement links TRBV7-3 to TRBJ2-3; 8 bases line up with TRBD1. This CDR3 is built from 13 residues. Germline V gene data show CDR1 as SGHTA and CDR2 as FQGTGA. With V trimmed by 6 bases and J by 8 bases, 7 bases remained unmatched. CDR3 region: CASSFADRGTQYF. The CDR3 region has the DNA TGTGCCAGCAGTTTCGCAGACAGGGGTACGCAGTATTTT.

This rearrangement joins TRBV5-1 to TRBJ2-4, with D unclear. V dropped 0 bases and J dropped 0 bases, with 10 bases sitting between them. There are 16 residues in the CDR3. Per germline, CDR1 SGHRS and CDR2 YFSETQ. The CDR3 bases are TGCGCCAGCAGCTTGGCGGCCAGACAAGCCAAAAACATTCAGTACTTC. The encoded protein is CASSLAARQAKNIQYF.

The rearrangement uses TRBV4-1 and TRBJ2-3, with D uncertain. In germline, CDR1 is MGHRA, CDR2 YSYEKL. Trimming took off 5 bases at V and 2 bases at J, with 11 bases between the two ends. The CDR3 has 14 amino acids. The CDR3 coding sequence is TGCGCCAGCAGCAATCTGGGATACACAGATACGCAGTATTTT. This sequence encodes CASSNLGYTDTQYF.

The CDR3 DNA sequence: TGCGCCAGCAGCTCCGGGGGCGCAGATACGCAGTATTTT. Translating it yields CASSSGGADTQYF. The rearrangement joins TRBV4-3 to TRBJ2-3, with D perhaps assigned TRBD1 or TRBD2 (6 bases each). The CDR3 runs 13 residues. Germline V gene lookup returns CDR1 LGHNA and CDR2 YSLEER. Trimming left V 5 bases short and J 4 bases short, with 10 bases between.

The table lists this clone with a count of one. The chain recombines TRBV4-2 with TRBJ1-2, with TRBD1 identical over 9 bases. The CDR3 totals 14 residues. Germline-derived CDR1 and CDR2 are LGHNA and YNFKEQ. V lost 6 bases and J lost 4; bases outside the gene matches: 6. CDR3 bases: TGTGCCAGCAGACCGGGACAGGGAATCTATGGCTACACCTTC. Encoded protein: CASRPGQGIYGYTF.